What follows is one TCR beta chain and its context. This clone showed up many times. The specificity of this receptor is unknown. The sample holds no much larger clone one base away, and base qualities are not on file. The data were obtained in a study of T cells after posttransplantation cyclophosphamide (dated by TCRdb to 2016 to 2017). About the investigation overall: The study tracked T cell repertoire reconstitution by TRB sequencing after myeloablative bone marrow transplantation using posttransplantation cyclophosphamide as GVHD prophylaxis. Samples from around 35 PTCy-treated patients and 16 related bone marrow donors of those patients were subjected to antigen receptor sequencing. Blood from all 35 or so PTCy patients with 1-year posttransplant specimens was subjected to TRB sequencing. Up to roughly 3 additional blood samples from 2 to 5.2 years after transplant were also TRB-sequenced in 3 patients, as was pretransplant blood from a handful of patients. Because TRA and TRB clonality were tightly correlated in 9 samples, subsequent TCR analyses were focused on TRB only. Public TRB sequences were searched against a database of over 3,600 sequences associated with responses to pathogens, tumor antigens, self-antigens and alloantigens. Broad study findings and their caveats: Across 45 patients, recipient CMV seropositivity and CMV reactivation were highly associated with TRB clonality; PTCy diversity was similar to CNI/methotrexate controls. Donor-recipient similarity was low at 1-2 months but rose over the first year, and later blood repertoires were often dominated by donor CD8+ memory clones. The TRB repertoires of T cells infiltrating skin or the GI tract showed only limited overlap with the TRB repertoires found in blood.

Genomic DNA was the input for TRB sequencing, which was run either with the immunoSEQ assay at survey resolution or with the hsTCRB kit. The original pipeline was this. The immunoSEQ software was used for initial read processing, and the LymphoSeq R package was used for repertoire analyses. For each TRB dataset, clonality was calculated as 1 minus normalized Shannon entropy, and the Gini coefficient was computed as well. Phenotypes of unsorted samples were inferred by mapping TRB sequences from sorted subsets of the recipient or donor onto the same recipient's unsorted samples. The table comes from immuneACCESS by way of TCRdb, which keeps in-frame sequences with V and J called. Part of the clones is missing from these tables; in studies checked, under half for an unresolved V gene and the rest for unknown reasons. For V, J and clone size, that table is used; D and trimming come from the DNA. There are tens of thousands of clones in this sample, and none of them is a singleton. Of the sample, roughly 7% is held by the ten largest clones.

Relative to germline, V is missing 3 bases and J is missing 2 bases, with 4 bases of the junction outside any gene match. Measured from the cysteine to the phenylalanine, the CDR3 is 17 residues long. CDR3 DNA is the only sequence kept; it has 51 bases, read in frame from the first base. The germline V gene encodes CDR1 SGHNT and CDR2 YYREEE (reference sequence). On the day of marrow donation, related bone marrow donors gave peripheral blood samples. Peripheral blood and bone marrow mononuclear cells were isolated by Ficoll-Hypaque density centrifugation and were cryopreserved. The chain is encoded by TRBV5-4 joined to TRBJ2-6, with 11 junctional bases fitting TRBD1. What was sequenced was PBMCs. This receptor was identified in a woman aged 55-70 years in good health, CMV-negative, and a related stem cell transplant donor. In nucleotide form, the sequence is TGTGCCAGCAGCTCGCCGGGACAGGGGGCTGGGGCCAACGTCCTGACTTTC. Translation gives CASSSPGQGAGANVLTF.